This T cell receptor (beta chain) was found in a study of T cell responses to AZD1222 COVID-19 vaccine. Study-level results: Most donors were white British, females outnumbered males, and clonal diversity was possibly underestimated. Only a handful of people who got AZD1222 tested seropositive at baseline. Repertoires were sampled only after the peak T cell response.

Method: immunoSEQ multiplex PCR; TCRdb's copy keeps in-frame clones and lacks some. The sample consists of more than 110,000 clones, more than 90% of them appearing once. The ends lost 0 bases at V and 2 bases at J; junction bases unmatched: 2. Germline V lookup: CDR1 SGDLS, CDR2 YYNGEE. This CDR3 spans 14 amino acids. As regards this clone: As yet, its antigen is unknown.

The sequence came from an adult in good health. The sample consisted of peripheral blood, taken on day 0 of AZD1222 vaccination. This chain links TRBV9 with TRBJ2-7, with 7 bases matching TRBD2. The CDR3 spells CASSVGLAAYEQYF. The CDR3 DNA reads TGTGCCAGCAGCGTAGGTCTAGCGGCCTACGAGCAGTACTTC.